Below, 11 T cell receptor beta chains from the same sample are listed, as sequenced in a study of blood T cell repertoires in COVID-19. Clones were read by immunoSEQ multiplex PCR, and TCRdb kept only the in-frame ones, dropping some. In the table there are under 500,000 clones, about 90% of which are singletons. Specimen: PBMCs or T cells enriched from blood (not recorded which). These receptors originate from a woman under 30 with acute COVID-19.

Note on this clone: A junction boundary mismatches the germline segment, possibly from a read error. The chain links TRBV28 to TRBJ2-3; the D gene is possibly TRBD2 (5 bases). CDR1 is MDHEN and CDR2 is SYDVKM in the germline V gene. This CDR3 comprises 15 residues. The CDR3 DNA reads TGTGCCAGCACTTTACGCCCCGAGGGCGGGCATACGCAGTATTTT. It yields the protein CASTLRPEGGHTQYF.

V usage is TRBV19 and J usage is TRBJ1-4; unclear D gene. Trimming removed 3 bases from V and 4 bases from J, with 12 bases in between. This CDR3 region has 15 residues. The germline gives CDR1 LNHDA, CDR2 SQIVND (reference sequence). CDR3 protein: CASSILGPGNEKLFF. As DNA, the CDR3 is TGTGCCAGTAGTATTCTAGGTCCCGGTAATGAAAAACTGTTTTTT.

V is TRBV7-6 and J is TRBJ2-3; D not resolved. CDR1 and CDR2 from the germline V gene are SGHVS and FNYEAQ. Trimming pared 0 bases from V and 1 base from J, leaving 8 bases between. The length of the CDR3 is 15 residues. The CDR3 is CASSLAGGRTDTQYF. CDR3 nucleotides: TGTGCCAGCAGCTTAGCCGGCGGTCGCACAGATACGCAGTATTTT.

V and J are TRBV28 and TRBJ2-7; TRBD2 aligns across 8 bases. The CDR3 spans 15 residues. V lost 4 bases, J lost 6 bases, and 11 bases stayed unmatched. CDR1 is MDHEN and CDR2 is SYDVKM in the germline V gene. CDR3 loop: CASSSLGSGISEQYF. CDR3 bases: TGTGCCAGCAGTTCCCTGGGTAGCGGGATCTCCGAGCAGTACTTC.

The chain couples TRBV19 to TRBJ2-1; 9 nucleotides line up with TRBD2. Germline trimming cut 7 bases from V and 0 bases from J; bases unmatched to any gene: 10. CDR3 length: 17 residues. Germline CDR1 reads LNHDA; CDR2 reads SQIVND (reference sequence). CDR3: CASTRTSGWSSYNEQFF. CDR3 in DNA: TGTGCCAGTACCCGAACTAGCGGGTGGAGCTCCTACAATGAGCAGTTCTTC.

CDR3 loop: CSGGLNEQFF. CDR3 nucleotides: TGCAGCGGGGGTCTCAATGAGCAGTTCTTC. The chain combines TRBV29-1 with TRBJ2-1, with D unresolved. This CDR3 region has 10 residues. Germline lookup yields CDR1 SQVTM and CDR2 ANQGSEA. Trimming left V 7 bases short and J 6 bases short, with 7 bases between.

The CDR3 region has the DNA TGTGCCAGCAGACAGGATTACACCGGGGAGCTGTTTTTT. Encoded protein: CASRQDYTGELFF. The V gene is TRBV2, the J gene TRBJ2-2, with D possibly TRBD1 on 5 matching bases. The length of the CDR3 is 13 residues. Looked up from germline, CDR1 is SNHLY and CDR2 is FYNNEI. Trimming shortened V by 6 bases and J by 3 bases, and 8 bases separated the two germline ends.

The chain links TRBV19 to TRBJ1-2, with a weak D call TRBD1 (6 bases). This CDR3 contains 12 residues. Germline assignment: CDR1 LNHDA and CDR2 SQIVND (reference sequence). V shed 5 bases and J shed 9 bases, with 13 bases lying between them. CDR3 DNA: TGTGCCAGTAGTGGGCAGGGGTTTCGCTACACCTTC. Protein: CASSGQGFRYTF.

The gene calls are TRBV10-1 and TRBJ2-1; TRBD1 agrees at 8 bases. The germline CDR1 and CDR2 sequences are WNHNN and SYGVQD (reference sequence). The CDR3 is 12 residues long. V lost 6 bases and J lost 7; bases outside the gene matches: 2. The CDR3 DNA reads TGCGCCAGCAGCAGGACAGGGAATGAGCAGTTCTTC. It specifies CASSRTGNEQFF.

The chain is built from TRBV7-2 and TRBJ2-5; TRBD1 might be the D (7 bases). The germline CDR1 and CDR2 sequences are SGHTA and FQGNSA. The ends were cut back, 2 bases at V and 5 bases at J, with 18 bases in the middle. The CDR3 has 16 residues. For the CDR3, the DNA is TGTACCAGCAGCTTACGGTGGACAGGACTACGGGAGACCCAGTACTTC. Amino acid sequence: CTSSLRWTGLRETQYF.

The CDR3 DNA is TGCGCCAGCAGCCAAGATGGGGCGACAGGGTATAAGACTGAAGCTTTCTTT. Amino acids: CASSQDGATGYKTEAFF. This chain links TRBV4-1 with TRBJ1-1; 7 bases are shared with TRBD1. Germline CDR1 MGHRA, CDR2 YSYEKL. CDR3 length equals 17 residues. V was pared by 0 bases and J by 5 bases, with 12 bases of the junction left unmatched.